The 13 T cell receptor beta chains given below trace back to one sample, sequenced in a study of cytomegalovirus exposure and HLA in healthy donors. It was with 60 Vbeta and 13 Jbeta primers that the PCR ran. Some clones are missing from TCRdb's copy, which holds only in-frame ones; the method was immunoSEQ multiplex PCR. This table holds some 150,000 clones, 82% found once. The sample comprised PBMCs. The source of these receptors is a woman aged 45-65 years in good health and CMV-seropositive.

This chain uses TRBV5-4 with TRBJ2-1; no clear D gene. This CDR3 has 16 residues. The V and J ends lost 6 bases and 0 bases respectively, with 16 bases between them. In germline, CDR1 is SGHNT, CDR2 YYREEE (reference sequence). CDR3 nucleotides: TGTGCCAGCACCGCTGCTGGAGTCTCCTCCTACAATGAGCAGTTCTTC. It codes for CASTAAGVSSYNEQFF. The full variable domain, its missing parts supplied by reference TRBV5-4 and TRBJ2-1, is ETGVTQSPTHLIKTRGQQVTLRCSSQSGHNTVSWYQQALGQGPQFIFQYYREEENGRGNFPPRFSGLQFPNYSSELNVNALELDDSALYLCASTAAGVSSYNEQFFGPGTRLTVL.

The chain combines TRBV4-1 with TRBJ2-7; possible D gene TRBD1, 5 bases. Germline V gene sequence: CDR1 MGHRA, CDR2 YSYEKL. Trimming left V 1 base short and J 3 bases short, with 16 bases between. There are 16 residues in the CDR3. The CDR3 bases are TGCGCCAGCAGCCAAGCCTTTGTTGGGGCACTCTACGAGCAGTACTTC. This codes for CASSQAFVGALYEQYF.

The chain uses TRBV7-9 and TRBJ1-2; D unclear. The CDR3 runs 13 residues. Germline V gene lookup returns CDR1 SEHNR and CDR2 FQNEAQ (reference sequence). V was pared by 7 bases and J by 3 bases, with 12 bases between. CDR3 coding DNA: TGTGCCAGCACGGGGTATCCGCACTATGGCTACACCTTC. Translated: CASTGYPHYGYTF.

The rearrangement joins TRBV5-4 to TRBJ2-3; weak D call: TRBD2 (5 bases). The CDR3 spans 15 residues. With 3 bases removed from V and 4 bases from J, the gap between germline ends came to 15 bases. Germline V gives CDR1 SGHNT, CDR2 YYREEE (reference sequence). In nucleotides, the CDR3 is TGTGCCAGCAGCTGGGCGGGTGCCGGCCCAGATACGCAGTATTTT. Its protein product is CASSWAGAGPDTQYF.

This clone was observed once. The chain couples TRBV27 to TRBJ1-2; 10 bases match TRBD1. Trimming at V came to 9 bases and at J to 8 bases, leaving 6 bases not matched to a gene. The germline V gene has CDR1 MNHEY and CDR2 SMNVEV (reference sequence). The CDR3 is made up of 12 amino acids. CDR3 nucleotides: TGTGCCAGTGGAGGGACAGGGGAAGGCTACACCTTC. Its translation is CASGGTGEGYTF.

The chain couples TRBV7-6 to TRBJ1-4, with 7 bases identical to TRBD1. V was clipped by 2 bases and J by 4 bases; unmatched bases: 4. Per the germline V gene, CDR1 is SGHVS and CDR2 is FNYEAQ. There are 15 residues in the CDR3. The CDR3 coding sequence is TGTGCCAGCAGCTTAAGGGGGCAGGGTAATGAAAAACTGTTTTTT. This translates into CASSLRGQGNEKLFF.

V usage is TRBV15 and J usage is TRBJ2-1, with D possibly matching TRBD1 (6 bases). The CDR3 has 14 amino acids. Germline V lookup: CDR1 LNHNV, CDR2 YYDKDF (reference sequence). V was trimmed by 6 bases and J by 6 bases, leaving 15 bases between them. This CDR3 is CATRRGQTSNEQFF. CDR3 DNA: TGTGCCACCAGACGCGGACAGACCAGCAATGAGCAGTTCTTC.

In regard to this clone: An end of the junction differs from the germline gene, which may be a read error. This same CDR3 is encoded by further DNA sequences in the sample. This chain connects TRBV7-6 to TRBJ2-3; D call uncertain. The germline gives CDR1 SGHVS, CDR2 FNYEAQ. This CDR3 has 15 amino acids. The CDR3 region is CASSFGGSDTDTQYF. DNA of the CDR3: TGCGCCAGCAGCTTTGGCGGTTCAGACACAGATACGCAGTATTTT.

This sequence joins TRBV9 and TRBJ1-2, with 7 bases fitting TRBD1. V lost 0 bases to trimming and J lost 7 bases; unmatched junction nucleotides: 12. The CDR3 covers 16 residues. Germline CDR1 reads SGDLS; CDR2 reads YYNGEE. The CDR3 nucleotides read TGTGCCAGCAGCGTAGACGGTGACAGGGCAAGGGGTGGCTACACCTTC. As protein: CASSVDGDRARGGYTF.

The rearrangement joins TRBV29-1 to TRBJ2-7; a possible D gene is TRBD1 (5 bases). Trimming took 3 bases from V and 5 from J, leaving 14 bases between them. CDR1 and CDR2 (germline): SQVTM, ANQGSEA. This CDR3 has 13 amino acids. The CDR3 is CSVEGQGVNEQYF. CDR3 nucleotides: TGCAGCGTTGAGGGCCAGGGTGTCAACGAGCAGTACTTC.

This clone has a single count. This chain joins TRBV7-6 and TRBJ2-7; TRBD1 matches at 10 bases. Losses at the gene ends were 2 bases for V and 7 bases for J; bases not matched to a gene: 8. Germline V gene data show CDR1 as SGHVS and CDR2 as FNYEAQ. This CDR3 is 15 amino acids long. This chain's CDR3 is CASSLKPGQGLEQYF. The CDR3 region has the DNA TGTGCCAGCAGCTTAAAACCGGGACAGGGGCTTGAGCAGTACTTC.

CDR3 coding DNA: TGTGCCAGCAGCTTAGGACTAGCGCTTCAAGAGACCCAGTACTTC. Translated, it gives CASSLGLALQETQYF. This sequence joins TRBV7-6 and TRBJ2-5; TRBD2 matches 8 bases. The ends lost 1 base at V and 2 bases at J; junction bases unmatched: 3. Germline V gives CDR1 SGHVS, CDR2 FNYEAQ. This CDR3 contains 15 residues. Together with reference TRBV7-6 and TRBJ2-5, the CDR3 gives the full variable domain: GAGVSQSPRYKVTKRGQDVALRCDPISGHVSLYWYRQALGQGPEFLTYFNYEAQQDKSGLPNDRFSAERPEGSISTLTIQRTEQRDSAMYRCASSLGLALQETQYFGPGTRLLVL.

The CDR3 region has the DNA TGTGCCACCGTTATACAGAGCTCCTACGAGCAGTACTTC. Amino acids: CATVIQSSYEQYF. V is TRBV2 and J is TRBJ2-7; D is uncertain. Trimming took off 10 bases at V and 0 bases at J, with 13 bases between the two ends. CDR3 length: 13 residues. Germline V gene lookup returns CDR1 SNHLY and CDR2 FYNNEI.